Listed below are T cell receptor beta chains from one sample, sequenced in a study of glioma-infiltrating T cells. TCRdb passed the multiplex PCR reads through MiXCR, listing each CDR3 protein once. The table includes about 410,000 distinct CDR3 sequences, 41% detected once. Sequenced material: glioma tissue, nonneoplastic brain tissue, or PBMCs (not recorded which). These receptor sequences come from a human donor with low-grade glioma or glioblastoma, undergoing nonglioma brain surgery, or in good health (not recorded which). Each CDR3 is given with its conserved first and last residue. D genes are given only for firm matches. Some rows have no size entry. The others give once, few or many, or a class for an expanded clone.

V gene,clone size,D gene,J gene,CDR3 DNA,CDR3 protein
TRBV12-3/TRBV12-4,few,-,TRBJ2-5,TGTGCCAGCAGTTTAGGGGCCCAAGAGACCCAGTACTTC,CASSLGAQETQYF
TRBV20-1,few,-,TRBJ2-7,TGCAGTGCTACCGGCGGGGATTGGGAGCAGTACTTC,CSATGGDWEQYF
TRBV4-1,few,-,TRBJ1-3,TGCGCCAGCAGCCCCCCAGGGGCGGGAAACACCATATATTTT,CASSPPGAGNTIYF
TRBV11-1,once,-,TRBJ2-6,TGTGCCAGCAGCTCCCCAGGGGATGGGGCCAACGTCCTGACTTTC,CASSSPGDGANVLTF
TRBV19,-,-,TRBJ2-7,TGTGCCAGTAGTCGGAATGCATGGGAGCAGTACTTC,CASSRNAWEQYF
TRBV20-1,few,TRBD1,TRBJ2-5,TGCAGTGCAGGACAGGGCTCGCAAGAGACCCAGTACTTC,CSAGQGSQETQYF
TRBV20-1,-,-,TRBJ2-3,TGCAGTGCTCATGACTCTGTCCCAGATACGCAGTATTTT,CSAHDSVPDTQYF
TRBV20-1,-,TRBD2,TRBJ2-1,TGCAGTGCTAGTGTGTTTAGCGGGATGGCCGATGAGCAGTTCTTC,CSASVFSGMADEQFF
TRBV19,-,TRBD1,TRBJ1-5,TGTGCCAGTAGTGTTCGGGCCGGGACAGGGGGTCAGCCCCAGCATTTT,CASSVRAGTGGQPQHF
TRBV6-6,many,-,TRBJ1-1,TGTGCCAGCAATCCTAGTCCAGGGCCGAACACTGAAGCTTTCTTT,CASNPSPGPNTEAFF
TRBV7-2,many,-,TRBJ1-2,TGTGCCAGCAGCTTACGCAGTTTCTATGGCTACACCTTC,CASSLRSFYGYTF
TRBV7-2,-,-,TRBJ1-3,TGTGCCAGCAGCTTAGCACCGGGACCGGCGAGGGGAAACACCATATATTTT,CASSLAPGPARGNTIYF
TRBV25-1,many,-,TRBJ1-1,TGTGCCAGCAGTGACAGTTACACTGAAGCTTTCTTT,CASSDSYTEAFF
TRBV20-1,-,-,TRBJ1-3,TGCAGTGCTAGAACCGGCGCTTTTTCTAGCACCATATATTTT,CSARTGAFSSTIYF
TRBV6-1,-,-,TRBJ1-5,TGTGCCAGCACCTTGGAGCCCTTTGGAAATCAGCCCCAGCATTTT,CASTLEPFGNQPQHF
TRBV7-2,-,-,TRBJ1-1,TGTGCCACGACAAGGGGGGGCACTGAAGCTTTCTTT,CATTRGGTEAFF
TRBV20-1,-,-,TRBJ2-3,TGCAGTGCTAGAGATCGGACCCTTAGCACAGATACGCAGTATTTT,CSARDRTLSTDTQYF
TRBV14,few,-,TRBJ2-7,TGTGCCAGCAGCTTGCGGATCTCCTACGAGCAGTACTTC,CASSLRISYEQYF
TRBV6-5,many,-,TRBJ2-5,TGTGCCAGCAGTTACCACGAGACCCAGTACTTC,CASSYHETQYF
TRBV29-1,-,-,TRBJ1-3,TGCAGCGTTCGGGGGGACGGAAACACCATATATTTT,CSVRGDGNTIYF
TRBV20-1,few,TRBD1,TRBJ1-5,TGCAGTGCTAGGTGGGACAGGGCGACTCAGCCCCAGCATTTT,CSARWDRATQPQHF
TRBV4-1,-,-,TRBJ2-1,TGCGCCAGCAGCCAAGAACTCGCCAGGCGCTCCTACAATGAGCAGTTCTTC,CASSQELARRSYNEQFF
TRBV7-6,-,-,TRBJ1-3,TGTGCCAGCAGCGCCTGGACGGGCTATCGTGGAAACACCATATATTTT,CASSAWTGYRGNTIYF
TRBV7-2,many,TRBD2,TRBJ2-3,TGTGCCAGCAGCTTAGTAGGGCTAGCGGGAGGTGTAGATACGCAGTATTTT,CASSLVGLAGGVDTQYF
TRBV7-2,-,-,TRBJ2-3,TGTGCCAGCAGCTTAGCACTAGAGGGAGATACGCAGTATTTT,CASSLALEGDTQYF
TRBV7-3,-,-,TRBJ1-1,TGTGCCAGCAGCCGGATACCGAACACTGAAGCTTTCTTT,CASSRIPNTEAFF
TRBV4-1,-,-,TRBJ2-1,TGCGCCAGCAGCCAAGTAGCAGGGGGGACAAACAATGAGCAGTTCTTC,CASSQVAGGTNNEQFF
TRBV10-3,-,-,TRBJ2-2,TGTGCCATCAGCATAGACGCGAACACCGGGGAGCTGTTTTTT,CAISIDANTGELFF
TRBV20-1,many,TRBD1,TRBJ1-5,TGCAGTGCTAGGAGGACAGGCAGGAATAGCAATCAGCCCCAGCATTTT,CSARRTGRNSNQPQHF
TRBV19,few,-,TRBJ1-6,TGTGCCAGTAGTATCGGACTGGGCGGCGGTTCACCCCTCCACTTT,CASSIGLGGGSPLHF
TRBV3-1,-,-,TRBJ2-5,TGTGCCAGCGGACCACGGACTAACAAAGAGACCCAGTACTTC,CASGPRTNKETQYF
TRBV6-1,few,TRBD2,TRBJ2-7,TGTGCCAGCAGCACGACTAGCGGGGGACCCTACGAGCAGTACTTC,CASSTTSGGPYEQYF
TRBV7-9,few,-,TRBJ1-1,TGTGCCAGCAGAAGAGGGAGGGCGACGAACACTGAAGCTTCCTTT,CASRRGRATNTEASF
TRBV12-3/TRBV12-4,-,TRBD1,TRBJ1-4,TGTGCCAGCAGCCGATGGGACAGCAATGAAAAACTGTTTTTT,CASSRWDSNEKLFF
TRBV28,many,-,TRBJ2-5,TGTGCCAGCAGTGAACTAAAGAAGACCCAGTACTTC,CASSELKKTQYF
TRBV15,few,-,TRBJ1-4,TGTGCCACCAGCGCCGACCCGGCGGGAGAAAAACTGTTTTTT,CATSADPAGEKLFF
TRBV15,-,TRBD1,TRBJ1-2,TGTGCCACCAGCAGAGATGGACAGGGGGGTGGCTACACCTTC,CATSRDGQGGGYTF
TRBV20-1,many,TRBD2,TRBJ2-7,TGCAGTGCTAGAGGGCTAGCGGTTTACTACGAGCAGTACTTC,CSARGLAVYYEQYF
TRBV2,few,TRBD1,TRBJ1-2,TGTGCCAGCAGGCCGGACAGGGGGGACTATGGCTACACCTTC,CASRPDRGDYGYTF
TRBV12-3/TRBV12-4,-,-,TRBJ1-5,TGTGCCAGCACCCAGGGAGGTAGCAATCAGCCCCAGCATTTT,CASTQGGSNQPQHF
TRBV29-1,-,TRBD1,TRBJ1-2,TGCAGCGTCCACAAAAGGACAGGGAATGGCTACACCTTC,CSVHKRTGNGYTF
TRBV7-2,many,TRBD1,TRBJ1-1,TGTGCCAGCAGCCGAACAGGGGGTCGCACTGAAGCTTTCTTT,CASSRTGGRTEAFF
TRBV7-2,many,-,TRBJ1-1,TGTGCCAGCAGCTTCGGAGGGGCTGACACTGAAGCTTTCTTT,CASSFGGADTEAFF
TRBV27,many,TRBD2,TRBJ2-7,TGTGCCAGCAGTTTACTAGCGGGAGGGCCTTCCTACGAGCAGTACTTC,CASSLLAGGPSYEQYF
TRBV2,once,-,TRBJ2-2,TGTGCCAGCGCCATCGGATGGCGGACCGGGGAGCTGTTTTTT,CASAIGWRTGELFF
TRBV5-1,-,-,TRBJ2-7,TGCGCCAGCAGAACGGGGAGGGAGCAGTACTTC,CASRTGREQYF
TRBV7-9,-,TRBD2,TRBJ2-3,TGTGCCAGCAGCCTACAGCGGGAGTCAGGCACAGATACGCAGTATTTT,CASSLQRESGTDTQYF
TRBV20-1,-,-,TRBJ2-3,TGCAGTGCCCCCCGGGCCGCAGATACGCAGTATTTT,CSAPRAADTQYF
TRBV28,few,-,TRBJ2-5,TGTGCCAGCAGTTGGGTAGCCCGGGAGACCCAGTACTTC,CASSWVARETQYF
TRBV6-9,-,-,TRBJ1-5,TGTGCCAGCAGCTCTCTTGGGGGCCGTTATAGGAATCAGCCCCAGCATTTT,CASSSLGGRYRNQPQHF
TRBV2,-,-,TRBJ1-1,TGTGCCAGCAGTGACAGGGTAAGGGTCACTGAAGCTTTCTTT,CASSDRVRVTEAFF